The source of this T cell receptor (beta chain) is a study of cytomegalovirus exposure and HLA in healthy donors. Trimming took 2 bases from V and 5 from J; bases not matched to a gene: 4. In germline, CDR1 is SGHAT, CDR2 FQDESV (reference sequence). CDR3 length: 15 residues. 60 Vbeta and 13 Jbeta primers were used in PCR. Original handling: Roughly 11 million shared chains were among some 80 million unique TCR beta chains counted in a later analysis. This table comes from immunoSEQ multiplex PCR, and its TCRdb copy is limited to in-frame clones, with some not included. That table gives V, J and clone size, and the DNA gave D and trimming. Of about 110,000 clones detected, over 70% appear once; the ten largest clones hold less than 4.5%.

The V gene is TRBV11-1, the J gene TRBJ2-1, with 9 bases that match TRBD2. The sequenced sample consisted of PBMCs. This TCR was recovered from a woman aged 35 to 49 in good health and CMV-seronegative. Written as DNA, the CDR3 is TGTGCCAGCAGCTTACTAGCGGGGCTAAACAATGAGCAGTTCTTC. This encodes CASSLLAGLNNEQFF.